This T cell receptor beta chain appears in the sequencing data of a study of blood T cell repertoires in COVID-19. Study overall: Donors in the United States, Italy and Spain gave samples during acute or convalescent COVID-19. PBMCs, B-cell-depleted T cells, or T cells were the source of the cDNA or gDNA that made up the material.

Authors' processing steps: Estimates of nucleated cell counts were drawn from the amplification of reference gene primers. Sequenced by immunoSEQ multiplex PCR; TCRdb stores in-frame clones only, minus some. V and J calls and clone size are those listed in that table; D and trimming were worked out from the DNA. The top ten hold less than 45% of the sample, which has tens of thousands of clones, roughly four fifths seen once. The CDR3 covers 13 residues. Germline CDR1 GTSNPN, CDR2 SVGIG (reference sequence). V lost 3 bases, J lost 11 bases, and 7 bases stayed unmatched. This clone showed up just a few times.

This sequence joins TRBV30 and TRBJ1-1, with 12 bases aligning to TRBD1. The TCR originated in a man aged 65-85 years with acute or convalescent COVID-19. Material: peripheral blood. CDR3 DNA: TGTGCCTGGAGCCAGGGACAGGGGGCGTTGGCTTTCTTT. This gives the protein CAWSQGQGALAFF.